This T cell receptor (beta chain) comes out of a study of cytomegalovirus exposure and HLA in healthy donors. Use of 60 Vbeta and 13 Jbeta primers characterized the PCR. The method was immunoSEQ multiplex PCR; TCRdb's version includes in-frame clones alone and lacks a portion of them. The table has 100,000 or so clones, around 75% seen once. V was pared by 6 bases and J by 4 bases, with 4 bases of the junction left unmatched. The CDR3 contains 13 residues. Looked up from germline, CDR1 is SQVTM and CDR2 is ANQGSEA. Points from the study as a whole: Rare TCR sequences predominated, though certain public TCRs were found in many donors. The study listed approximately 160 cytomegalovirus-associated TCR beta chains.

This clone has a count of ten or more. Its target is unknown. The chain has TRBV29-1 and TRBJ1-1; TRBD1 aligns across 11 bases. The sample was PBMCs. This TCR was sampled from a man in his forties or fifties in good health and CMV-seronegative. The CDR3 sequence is CSVRTGGGTEAFF. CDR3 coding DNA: TGCAGCGTGCGGACAGGGGGCGGCACTGAAGCTTTCTTT.